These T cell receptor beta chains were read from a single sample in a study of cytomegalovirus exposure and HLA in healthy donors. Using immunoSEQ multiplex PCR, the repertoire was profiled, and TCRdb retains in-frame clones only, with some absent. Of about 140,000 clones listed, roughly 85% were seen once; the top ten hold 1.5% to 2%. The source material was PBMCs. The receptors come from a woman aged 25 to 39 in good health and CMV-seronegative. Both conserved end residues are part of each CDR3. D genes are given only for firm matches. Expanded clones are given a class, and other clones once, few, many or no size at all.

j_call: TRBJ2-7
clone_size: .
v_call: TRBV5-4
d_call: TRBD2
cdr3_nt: TGTGCCAGCAGCTTGGTTGCGGGGGGAACCTACGAGCAGTACTTC
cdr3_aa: CASSLVAGGTYEQYF

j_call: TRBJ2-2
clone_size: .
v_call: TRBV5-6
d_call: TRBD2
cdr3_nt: TGTGCCAGCAGGACTAGCGCAACCGGGGAGCTGTTTTTT
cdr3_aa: CASRTSATGELFF

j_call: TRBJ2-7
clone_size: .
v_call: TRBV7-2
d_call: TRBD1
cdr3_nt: TGTGCCAGCAGCTTAGTCGGGACAGACCTGTACGAGCAGTACTTC
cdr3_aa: CASSLVGTDLYEQYF

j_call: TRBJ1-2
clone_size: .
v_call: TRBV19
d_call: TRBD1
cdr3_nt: TGTGCCAGTAACACAGGGGGCTCTGGCTATGGCTACACCTTC
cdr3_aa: CASNTGGSGYGYTF

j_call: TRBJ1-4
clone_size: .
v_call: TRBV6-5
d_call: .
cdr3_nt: TGTGCCAGCAGCCGCGGGTCTGAAAAACTGTTTTTT
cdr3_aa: CASSRGSEKLFF

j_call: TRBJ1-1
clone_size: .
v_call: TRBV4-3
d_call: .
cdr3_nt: TGCGCCAGCAGCGAACCAGGGTTATACACTGAAGCTTTCTTT
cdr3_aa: CASSEPGLYTEAFF

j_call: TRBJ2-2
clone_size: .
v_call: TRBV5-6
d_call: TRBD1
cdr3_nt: TGTGCCAGCAGCTGGACAGGGTTAAGGACCGGGGAGCTGTTTTTT
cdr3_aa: CASSWTGLRTGELFF

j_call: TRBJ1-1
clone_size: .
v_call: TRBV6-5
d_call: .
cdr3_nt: TGTGCCAGCGGATCCCCAGAGGAATTGGAGGCTTTCTTT
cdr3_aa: CASGSPEELEAFF

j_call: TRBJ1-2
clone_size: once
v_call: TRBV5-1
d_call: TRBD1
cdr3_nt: TGCGCCAGCACTCGTACAGGGGGCGCTGACTATGGCTACACCTTC
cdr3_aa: CASTRTGGADYGYTF

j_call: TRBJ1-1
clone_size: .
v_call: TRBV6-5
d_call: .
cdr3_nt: TGTGCCAGCAGTTACTCTCAGGGAGGTGGCACTGAAGCTTTCTTT
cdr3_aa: CASSYSQGGGTEAFF

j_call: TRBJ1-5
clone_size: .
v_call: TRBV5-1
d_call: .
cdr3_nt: TGCGCCAGCAGCTTGGAGGGGCAGAGCAATCAGCCCCAGCATTTT
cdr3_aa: CASSLEGQSNQPQHF

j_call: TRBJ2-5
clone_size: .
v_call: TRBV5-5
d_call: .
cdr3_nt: TGTGCCAGCAGCTTAGGAGGGGGCAGGGAGACCCAGTACTTC
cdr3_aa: CASSLGGGRETQYF

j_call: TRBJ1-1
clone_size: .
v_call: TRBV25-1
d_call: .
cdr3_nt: TGTGCCAGCAGTGGCCTGGGGGGGGCGCGGGCTGAAGCTTTCTTT
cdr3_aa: CASSGLGGARAEAFF

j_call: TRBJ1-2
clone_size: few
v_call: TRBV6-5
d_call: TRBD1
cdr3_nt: TGTGCCAGCAGTTCGGCGGGACAGGGTTATGGCTACACCTTC
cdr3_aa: CASSSAGQGYGYTF

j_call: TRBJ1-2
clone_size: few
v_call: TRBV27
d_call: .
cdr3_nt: TGTGCCAGCAGTTTATTCAGGGAGGGGTATGGCTACACCTTC
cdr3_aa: CASSLFREGYGYTF

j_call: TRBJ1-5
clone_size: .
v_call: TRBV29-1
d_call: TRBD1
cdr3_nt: TGCAGCGTTATCCGGGACAGGGGGCCCAATCAGCCCCAGCATTTT
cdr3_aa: CSVIRDRGPNQPQHF

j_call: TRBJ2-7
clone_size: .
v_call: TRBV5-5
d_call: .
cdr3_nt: TGTGCCAGCAGCTTCGAGTACGGGCAGGGGAGTTTCGAGCAGTACTTC
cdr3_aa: CASSFEYGQGSFEQYF

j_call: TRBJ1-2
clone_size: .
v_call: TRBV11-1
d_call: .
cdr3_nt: TGTGCCAGCAGCCAACAGCCTACTAACTATGGCTACACCTTC
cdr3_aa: CASSQQPTNYGYTF

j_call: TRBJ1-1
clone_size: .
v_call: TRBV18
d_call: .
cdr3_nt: TGTGCCACGGGGAGCCCAAACACTGAAGCTTTCTTT
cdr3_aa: CATGSPNTEAFF

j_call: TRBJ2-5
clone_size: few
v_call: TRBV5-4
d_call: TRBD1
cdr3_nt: TGTGCCAGCAGCTTGTATGACAGGGGGCGAGAGACCCAGTACTTC
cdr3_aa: CASSLYDRGRETQYF

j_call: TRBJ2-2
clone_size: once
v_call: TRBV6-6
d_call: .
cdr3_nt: TGTGCCAGCAGGGGGGCGGTCTTGAACACCGGGGAGCTGTTTTTT
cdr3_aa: CASRGAVLNTGELFF

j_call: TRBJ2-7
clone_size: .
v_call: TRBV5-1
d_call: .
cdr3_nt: TGCGCCAGCAGCACGCATGGTAGTGCCTACTACGAGCAGTACTTC
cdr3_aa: CASSTHGSAYYEQYF

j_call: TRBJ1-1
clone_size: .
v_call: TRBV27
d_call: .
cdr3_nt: TGTGCCAGCAGGGTATCGGGGGGAACTGAAGCTTTCTTT
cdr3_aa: CASRVSGGTEAFF

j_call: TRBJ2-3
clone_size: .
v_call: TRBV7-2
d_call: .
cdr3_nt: TGTGCCAGCAGCAACCTAGGGAAGCGGGGCACAGATACGCAGTATTTT
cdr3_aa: CASSNLGKRGTDTQYF

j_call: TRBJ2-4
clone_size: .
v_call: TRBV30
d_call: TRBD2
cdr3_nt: TGTGCCTGGAGGGCGGGGGTGGGTGGCATTCAGTACTTC
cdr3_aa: CAWRAGVGGIQYF

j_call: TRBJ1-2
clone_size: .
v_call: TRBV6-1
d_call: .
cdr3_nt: TGTGCCAGCAGTGTCGGGGGGGCAATCTATGGCTACACCTTC
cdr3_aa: CASSVGGAIYGYTF

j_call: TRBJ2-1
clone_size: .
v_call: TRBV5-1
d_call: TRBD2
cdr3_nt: TGCGCCAGCACACTAGCGGGGGGGGGCAATGAGCAGTTCTTC
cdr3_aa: CASTLAGGGNEQFF

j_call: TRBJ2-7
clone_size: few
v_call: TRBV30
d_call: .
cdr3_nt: TGTGCCTGGAGTGTCGGGTTTACCTACGAGCAGTACTTC
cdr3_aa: CAWSVGFTYEQYF